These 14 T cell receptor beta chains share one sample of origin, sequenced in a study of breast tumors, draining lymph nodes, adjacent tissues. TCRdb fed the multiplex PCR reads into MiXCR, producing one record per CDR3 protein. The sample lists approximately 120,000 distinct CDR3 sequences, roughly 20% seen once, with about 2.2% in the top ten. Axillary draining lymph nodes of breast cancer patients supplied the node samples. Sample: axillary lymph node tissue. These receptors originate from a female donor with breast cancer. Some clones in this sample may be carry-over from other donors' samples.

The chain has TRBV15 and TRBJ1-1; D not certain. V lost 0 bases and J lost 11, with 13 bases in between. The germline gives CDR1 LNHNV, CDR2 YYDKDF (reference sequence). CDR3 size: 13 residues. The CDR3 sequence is CATSRDGTGEAFF. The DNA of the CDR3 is TGTGCCACCAGCAGAGATGGAACCGGGGAGGCTTTCTTT.

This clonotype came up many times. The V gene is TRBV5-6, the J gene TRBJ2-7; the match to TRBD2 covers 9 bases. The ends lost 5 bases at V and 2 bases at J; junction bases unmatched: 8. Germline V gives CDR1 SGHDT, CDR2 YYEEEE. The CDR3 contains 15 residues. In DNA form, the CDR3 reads TGTGCCAGCAGTCGTAGCGGGGGCGTGACCTACGAGCAGTACTTC. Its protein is CASSRSGGVTYEQYF.

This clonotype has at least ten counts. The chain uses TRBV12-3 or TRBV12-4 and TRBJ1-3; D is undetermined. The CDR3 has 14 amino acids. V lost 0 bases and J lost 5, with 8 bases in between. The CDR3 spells CASSLAGSRNTIYF. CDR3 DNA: TGTGCCAGCAGTTTAGCCGGTTCGAGAAACACCATATATTTT.

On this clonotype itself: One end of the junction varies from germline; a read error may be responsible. The CDR3 is CASSLARGTATQYF. The CDR3 DNA is TGTGCCAGCAGCTTAGCGCGGGGCACAGCTACGCAGTATTTT. The chain is built from TRBV7-8 and TRBJ2-3, with D perhaps TRBD2 (6 bases). The CDR3 length is 14 residues. The germline CDR1 and CDR2 sequences are SGHVS and FQNEAQ.

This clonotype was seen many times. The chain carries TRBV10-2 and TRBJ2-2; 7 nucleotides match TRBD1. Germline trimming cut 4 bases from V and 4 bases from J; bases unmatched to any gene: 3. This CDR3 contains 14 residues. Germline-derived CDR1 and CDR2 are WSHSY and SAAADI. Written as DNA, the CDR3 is TGCGCCAGCAGTGTTGGGACAGCCACCGGGGAGCTGTTTTTT. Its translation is CASSVGTATGELFF.

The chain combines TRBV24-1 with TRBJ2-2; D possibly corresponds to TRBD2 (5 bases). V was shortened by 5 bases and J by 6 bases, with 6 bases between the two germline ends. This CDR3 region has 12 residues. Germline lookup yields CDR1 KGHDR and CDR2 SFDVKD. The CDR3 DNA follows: TGTGCCACCAGTGCGGGGTCCGGGGAGCTGTTTTTT. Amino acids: CATSAGSGELFF.

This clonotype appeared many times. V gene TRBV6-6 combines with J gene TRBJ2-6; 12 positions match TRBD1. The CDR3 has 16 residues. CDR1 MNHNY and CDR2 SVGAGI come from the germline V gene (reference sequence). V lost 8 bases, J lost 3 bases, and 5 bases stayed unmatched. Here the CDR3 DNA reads TGTGCCAGCGGGGACAGGGGGCTGGTTGGGGCCAACGTCCTGACTTTC. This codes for CASGDRGLVGANVLTF.

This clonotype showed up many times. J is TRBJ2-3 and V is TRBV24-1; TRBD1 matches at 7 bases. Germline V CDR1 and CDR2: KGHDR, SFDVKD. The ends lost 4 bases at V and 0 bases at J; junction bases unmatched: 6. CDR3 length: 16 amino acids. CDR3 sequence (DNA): TGTGCCACCAGTGACCGGGACAGCCCTAGCACAGATACGCAGTATTTT. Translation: CATSDRDSPSTDTQYF.

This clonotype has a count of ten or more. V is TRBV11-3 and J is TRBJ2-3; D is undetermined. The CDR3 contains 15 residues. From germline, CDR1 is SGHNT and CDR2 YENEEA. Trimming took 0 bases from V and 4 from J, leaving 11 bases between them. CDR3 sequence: CASSLDPALSDTQYF. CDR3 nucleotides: TGTGCCAGCAGCTTAGATCCAGCCCTTTCAGATACGCAGTATTTT.

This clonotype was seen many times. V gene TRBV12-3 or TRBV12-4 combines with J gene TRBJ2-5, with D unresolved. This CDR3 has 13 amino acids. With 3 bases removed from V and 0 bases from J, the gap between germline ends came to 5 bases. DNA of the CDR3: TGTGCCAGCAGTTTGTTTCACCAAGAGACCCAGTACTTC. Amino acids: CASSLFHQETQYF.

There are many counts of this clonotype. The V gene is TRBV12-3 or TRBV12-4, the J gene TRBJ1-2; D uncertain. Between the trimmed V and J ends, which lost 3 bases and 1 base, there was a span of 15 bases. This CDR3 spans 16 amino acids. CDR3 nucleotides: TGTGCCAGCAGTTTGAGGACGGGTAGTTATAACTATGGCTACACCTTC. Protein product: CASSLRTGSYNYGYTF.

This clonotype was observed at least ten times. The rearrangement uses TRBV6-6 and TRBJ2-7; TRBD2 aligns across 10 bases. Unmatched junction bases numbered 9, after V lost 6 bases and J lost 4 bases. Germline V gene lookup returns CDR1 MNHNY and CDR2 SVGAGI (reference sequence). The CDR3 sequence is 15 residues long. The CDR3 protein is CASRLLAGENYEQYF. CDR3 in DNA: TGTGCCAGCAGACTGCTAGCGGGAGAAAATTACGAGCAGTACTTC.

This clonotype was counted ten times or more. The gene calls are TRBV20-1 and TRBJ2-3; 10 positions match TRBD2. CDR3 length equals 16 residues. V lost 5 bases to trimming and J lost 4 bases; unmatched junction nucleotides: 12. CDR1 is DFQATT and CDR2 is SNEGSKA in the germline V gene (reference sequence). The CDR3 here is CSAPRTSGLLADTQYF. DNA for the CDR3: TGCAGTGCTCCCCGGACTAGCGGCCTCCTCGCAGATACGCAGTATTTT.

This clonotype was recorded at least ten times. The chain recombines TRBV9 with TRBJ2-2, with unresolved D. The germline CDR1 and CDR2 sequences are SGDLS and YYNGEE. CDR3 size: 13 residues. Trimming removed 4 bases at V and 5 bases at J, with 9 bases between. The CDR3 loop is CASSPRPTGELFF. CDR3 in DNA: TGTGCCAGCAGCCCTCGCCCAACCGGGGAGCTGTTTTTT.